Sequencing of this T cell receptor (beta chain) was carried out in a study of blood T cell repertoires in COVID-19. Germline V CDR1 and CDR2: SGHRS, YFSETQ. There are 13 residues in the CDR3. The V gene lost 4 bases and the J gene lost 5 bases, with 10 bases spanning the gap. Here immunoSEQ multiplex PCR was the method, and the copy in TCRdb shows in-frame clones only, minus some. The sample has 50,000 to 65,000 clones; approximately 85% are singletons. The sequence was collected from a human donor in a cohort sampled during active COVID-19. Material: peripheral blood. This sequence joins TRBV5-1 and TRBJ2-1; a weak D match, TRBD1 (5 bases). CDR3 region: CASSRDSNNEQFF. DNA of the CDR3: TGCGCCAGCAGCCGAGACAGTAACAATGAGCAGTTCTTC.